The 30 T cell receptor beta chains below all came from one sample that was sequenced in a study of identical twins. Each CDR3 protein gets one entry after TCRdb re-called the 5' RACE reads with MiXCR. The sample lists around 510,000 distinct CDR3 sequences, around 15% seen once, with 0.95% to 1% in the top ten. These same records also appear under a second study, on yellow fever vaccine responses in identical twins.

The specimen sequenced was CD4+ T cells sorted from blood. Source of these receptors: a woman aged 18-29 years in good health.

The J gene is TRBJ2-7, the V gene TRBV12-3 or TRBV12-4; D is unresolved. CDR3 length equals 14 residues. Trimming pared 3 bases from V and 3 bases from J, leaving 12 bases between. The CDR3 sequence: CASSFLGEGYEQYF. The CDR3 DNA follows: TGTGCCAGCAGTTTTCTTGGAGAAGGCTACGAGCAGTACTTC.

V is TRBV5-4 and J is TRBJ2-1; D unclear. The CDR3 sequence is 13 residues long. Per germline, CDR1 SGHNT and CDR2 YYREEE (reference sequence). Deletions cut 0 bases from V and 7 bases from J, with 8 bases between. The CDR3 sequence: CASSLGPQNEQFF. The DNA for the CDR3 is TGTGCCAGCAGCTTGGGTCCCCAAAATGAGCAGTTCTTC.

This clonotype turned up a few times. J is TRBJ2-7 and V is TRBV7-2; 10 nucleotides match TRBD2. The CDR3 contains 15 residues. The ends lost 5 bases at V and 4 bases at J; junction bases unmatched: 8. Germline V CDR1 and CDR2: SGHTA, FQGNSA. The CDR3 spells CASSPTSGNFYEQYF. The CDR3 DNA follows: TGTGCCAGCAGCCCAACTAGCGGGAATTTTTACGAGCAGTACTTC.

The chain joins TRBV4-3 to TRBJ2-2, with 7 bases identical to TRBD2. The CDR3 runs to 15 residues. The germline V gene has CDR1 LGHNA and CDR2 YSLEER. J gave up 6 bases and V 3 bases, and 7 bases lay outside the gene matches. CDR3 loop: CASSHLGGAAGELFF. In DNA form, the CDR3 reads TGCGCCAGCAGCCACTTGGGAGGGGCTGCCGGGGAGCTGTTTTTT.

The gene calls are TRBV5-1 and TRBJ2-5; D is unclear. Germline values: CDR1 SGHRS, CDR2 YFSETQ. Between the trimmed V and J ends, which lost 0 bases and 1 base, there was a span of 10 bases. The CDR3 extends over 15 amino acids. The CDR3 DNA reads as TGCGCCAGCAGCTTGGACGGCAGGCTCCAAGAGACCCAGTACTTC. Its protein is CASSLDGRLQETQYF. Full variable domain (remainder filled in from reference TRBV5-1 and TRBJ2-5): KAGVTQTPRYLIKTRGQQVTLSCSPISGHRSVSWYQQTPGQGLQFLFEYFSETQRNKGNFPGRFSGRQFSNSRSEMNVSTLELGDSALYLCASSLDGRLQETQYFGPGTRLLVL.

CDR3 coding DNA: TGTGCCAGCAGCCGGGGGGGGACCCAGTACGAGCAGTACTTC. Its translation is CASSRGGTQYEQYF. The chain employs TRBV3-1 and TRBJ2-7, with TRBD2 matching 7 bases. This CDR3 is built from 14 residues. Trimming removed 4 bases from V and 4 bases from J; junction bases left unmatched: 7. CDR1 is LGHDT and CDR2 is YNNKEL in the germline V gene (reference sequence).

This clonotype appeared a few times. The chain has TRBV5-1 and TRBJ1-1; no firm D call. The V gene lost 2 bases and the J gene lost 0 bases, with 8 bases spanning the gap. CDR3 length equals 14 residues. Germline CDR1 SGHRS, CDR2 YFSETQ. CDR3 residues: CASSLKSVNTEAFF. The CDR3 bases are TGCGCCAGCAGCTTAAAGTCCGTGAACACTGAAGCTTTCTTT.

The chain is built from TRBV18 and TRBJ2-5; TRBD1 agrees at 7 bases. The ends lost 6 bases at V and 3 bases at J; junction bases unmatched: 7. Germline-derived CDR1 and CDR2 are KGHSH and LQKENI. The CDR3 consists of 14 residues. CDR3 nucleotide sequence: TGTGCCAGCTCCCAGGCTACAGGGGAAGAGACCCAGTACTTC. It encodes CASSQATGEETQYF.

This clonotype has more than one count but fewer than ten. DNA for the CDR3: TGCAGTGCTAGAGATCCAGTGGGGAAGGAGCAGTACTTC. Its translation: CSARDPVGKEQYF. This chain connects TRBV20-1 to TRBJ2-7; D is ambiguous. The CDR3 is 13 residues long. Germline lookup yields CDR1 DFQATT and CDR2 SNEGSKA (reference sequence). Trimming cost V 0 bases and J 7 bases, with 13 bases left between them.

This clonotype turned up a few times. The CDR3 loop reads CASSLTGRKSSYEQYF. CDR3 DNA: TGTGCCAGCAGCTTAACGGGACGAAAGAGCTCCTACGAGCAGTACTTC. V is TRBV7-9 and J is TRBJ2-7; D may be TRBD1 or TRBD2 (5 bases each). The length of the CDR3 is 16 residues. CDR1 and CDR2 (germline): SEHNR, FQNEAQ (reference sequence). Trimming left V 2 bases short and J 0 bases short, with 14 bases between.

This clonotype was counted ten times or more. DNA of the CDR3: TGCGCCAGCAGCTTGGAAGGGCATGAGCAGTTCTTC. Protein: CASSLEGHEQFF. The chain couples TRBV5-1 to TRBJ2-1; D gene ambiguous. V dropped 0 bases and J dropped 8 bases, with 6 bases sitting between them. CDR1 is SGHRS, CDR2 YFSETQ, per germline. The CDR3 contains 12 residues.

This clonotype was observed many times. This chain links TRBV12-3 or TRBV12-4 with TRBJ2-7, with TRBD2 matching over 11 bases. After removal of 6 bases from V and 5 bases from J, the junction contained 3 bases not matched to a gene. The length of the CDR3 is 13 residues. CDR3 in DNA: TGTGCCAGCAGGAGACTAGCGGGAAACGAGCAGTACTTC. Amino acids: CASRRLAGNEQYF.

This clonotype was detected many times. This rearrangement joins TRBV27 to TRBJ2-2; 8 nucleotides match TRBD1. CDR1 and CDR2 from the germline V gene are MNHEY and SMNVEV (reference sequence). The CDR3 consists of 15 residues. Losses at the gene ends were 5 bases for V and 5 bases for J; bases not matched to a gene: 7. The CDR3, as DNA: TGTGCCAGCAGTCCCTGGACAGGGAAGACCGGGGAGCTGTTTTTT. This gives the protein CASSPWTGKTGELFF.

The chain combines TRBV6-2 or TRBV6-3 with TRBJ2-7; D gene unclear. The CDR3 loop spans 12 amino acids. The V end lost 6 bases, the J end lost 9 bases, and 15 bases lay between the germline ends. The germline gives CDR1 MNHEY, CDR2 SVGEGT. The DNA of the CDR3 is TGTGCCAGCAGCAACGGACCACCCGGGCAGTACTTC. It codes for CASSNGPPGQYF.

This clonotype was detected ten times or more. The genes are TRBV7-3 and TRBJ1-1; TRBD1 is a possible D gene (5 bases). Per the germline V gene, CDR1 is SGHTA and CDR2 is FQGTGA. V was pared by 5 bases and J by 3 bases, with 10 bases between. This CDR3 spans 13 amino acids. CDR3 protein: CASSADSYTEAFF. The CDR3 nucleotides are TGTGCCAGCAGCGCAGACAGCTACACTGAAGCTTTCTTT.

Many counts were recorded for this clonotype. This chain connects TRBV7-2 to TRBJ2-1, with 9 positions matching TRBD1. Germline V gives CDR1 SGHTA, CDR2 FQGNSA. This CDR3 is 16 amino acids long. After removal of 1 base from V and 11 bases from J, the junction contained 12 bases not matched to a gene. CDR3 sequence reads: CASSLGGQGGGTKQFF. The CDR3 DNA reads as TGTGCCAGCAGCTTAGGGGGACAGGGTGGCGGTACTAAGCAGTTCTTC.

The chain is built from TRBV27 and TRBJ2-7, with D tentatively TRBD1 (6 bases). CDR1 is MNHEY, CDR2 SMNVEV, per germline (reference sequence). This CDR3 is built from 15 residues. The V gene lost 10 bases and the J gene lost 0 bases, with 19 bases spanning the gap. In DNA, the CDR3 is TGTGCCAACTCTCCGGAGACAGGCTTCTCCTACGAGCAGTACTTC. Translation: CANSPETGFSYEQYF.

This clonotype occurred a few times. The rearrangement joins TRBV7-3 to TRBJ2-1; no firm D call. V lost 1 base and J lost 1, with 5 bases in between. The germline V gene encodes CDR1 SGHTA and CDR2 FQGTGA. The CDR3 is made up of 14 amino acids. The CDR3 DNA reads TGTGCCAGCAGCTTAAGCCGGTCCTACAATGAGCAGTTCTTC. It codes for CASSLSRSYNEQFF.

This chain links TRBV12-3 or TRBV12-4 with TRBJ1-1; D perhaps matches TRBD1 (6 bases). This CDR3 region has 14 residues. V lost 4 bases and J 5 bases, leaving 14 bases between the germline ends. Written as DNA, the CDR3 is TGTGCCAGCAGTTCCCCAGGGGCTTGGACTGAAGCTTTCTTT. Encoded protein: CASSSPGAWTEAFF.

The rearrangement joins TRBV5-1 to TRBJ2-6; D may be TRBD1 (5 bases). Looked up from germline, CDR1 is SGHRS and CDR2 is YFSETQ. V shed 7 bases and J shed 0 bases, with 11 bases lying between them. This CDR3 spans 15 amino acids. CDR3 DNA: TGCGCCAGCGTTGACAGCCCCTCTGGGGCCAACGTCCTGACTTTC. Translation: CASVDSPSGANVLTF.

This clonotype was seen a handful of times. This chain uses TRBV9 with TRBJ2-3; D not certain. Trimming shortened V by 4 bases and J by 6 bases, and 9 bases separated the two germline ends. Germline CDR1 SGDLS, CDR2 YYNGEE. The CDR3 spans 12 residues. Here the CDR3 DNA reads TGTGCCAGCAGCACCCGACCGGATACGCAGTATTTT. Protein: CASSTRPDTQYF.

The CDR3 sequence is CASSQVGGRNEQYF. The CDR3 DNA sequence: TGTGCCAGCAGCCAAGTGGGGGGGCGTAACGAGCAGTACTTC. This sequence joins TRBV3-1 and TRBJ2-7; D may be TRBD2 (7 bases). CDR1 and CDR2 from the germline V gene are LGHDT and YNNKEL (reference sequence). The CDR3 is 14 amino acids. Trimming took 1 base from V and 5 from J, leaving 12 bases between them.

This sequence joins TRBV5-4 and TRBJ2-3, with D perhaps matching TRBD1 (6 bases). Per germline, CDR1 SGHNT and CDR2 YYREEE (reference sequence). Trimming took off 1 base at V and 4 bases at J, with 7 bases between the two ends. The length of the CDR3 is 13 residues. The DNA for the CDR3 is TGTGCCAGCAGCTTGAACAGGGCAGATACGCAGTATTTT. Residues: CASSLNRADTQYF.

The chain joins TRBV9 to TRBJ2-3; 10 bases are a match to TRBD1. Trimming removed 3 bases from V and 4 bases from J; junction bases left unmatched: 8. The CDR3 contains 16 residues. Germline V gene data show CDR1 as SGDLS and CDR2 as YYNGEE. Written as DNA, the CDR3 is TGTGCCAGCAGCGCCCTGGGACAGGGGTACGCAGATACGCAGTATTTT. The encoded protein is CASSALGQGYADTQYF.

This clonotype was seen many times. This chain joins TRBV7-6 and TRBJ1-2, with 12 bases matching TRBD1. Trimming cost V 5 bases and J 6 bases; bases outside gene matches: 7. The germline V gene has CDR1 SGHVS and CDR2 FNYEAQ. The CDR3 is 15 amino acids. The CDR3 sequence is CASSPTGTGGDGYTF. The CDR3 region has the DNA TGTGCCAGCAGCCCGACTGGGACAGGGGGCGATGGCTACACCTTC.

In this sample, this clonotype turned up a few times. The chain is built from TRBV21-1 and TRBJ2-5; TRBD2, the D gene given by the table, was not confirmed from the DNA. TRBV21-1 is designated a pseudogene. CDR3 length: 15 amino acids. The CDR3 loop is CASSNLTISQETQYF. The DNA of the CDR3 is TGTGCCAGCAGCAACTTGACTATCTCACAAGAGACCCAGTACTTC.

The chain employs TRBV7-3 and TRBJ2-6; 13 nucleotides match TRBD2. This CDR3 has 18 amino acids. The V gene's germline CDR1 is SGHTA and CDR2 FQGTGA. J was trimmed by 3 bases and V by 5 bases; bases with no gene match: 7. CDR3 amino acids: CASSDRLAGGGGANVLTF. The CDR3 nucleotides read TGTGCCAGCAGCGACCGACTAGCGGGGGGTGGTGGGGCCAACGTCCTGACTTTC.

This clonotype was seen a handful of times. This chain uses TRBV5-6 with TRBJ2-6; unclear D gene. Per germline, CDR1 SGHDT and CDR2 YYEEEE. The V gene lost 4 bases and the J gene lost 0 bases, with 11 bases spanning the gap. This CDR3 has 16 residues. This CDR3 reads CASSEDLLSGANVLTF. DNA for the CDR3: TGTGCCAGCAGCGAGGACCTACTCTCTGGGGCCAACGTCCTGACTTTC.

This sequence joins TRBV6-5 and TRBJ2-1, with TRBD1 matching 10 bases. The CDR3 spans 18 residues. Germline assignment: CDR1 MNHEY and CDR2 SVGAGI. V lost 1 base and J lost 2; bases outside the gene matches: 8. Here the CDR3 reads CASSYLGGGQGTYNEQFF. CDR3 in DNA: TGTGCCAGCAGTTACTTGGGAGGGGGACAGGGGACCTACAATGAGCAGTTCTTC.

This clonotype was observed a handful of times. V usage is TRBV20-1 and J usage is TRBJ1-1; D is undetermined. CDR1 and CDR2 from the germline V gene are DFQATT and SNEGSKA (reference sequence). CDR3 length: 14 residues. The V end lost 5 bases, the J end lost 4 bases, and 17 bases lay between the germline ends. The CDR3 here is CSAGGREKGTEAFF. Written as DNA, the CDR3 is TGCAGTGCTGGAGGAAGGGAGAAGGGCACTGAAGCTTTCTTT.